The rows below give T cell receptor beta chains drawn from one sample of a study of blood T cell repertoires in COVID-19. Libraries were prepared by immunoSEQ multiplex PCR; TCRdb keeps only in-frame clonotypes and omits some of them. The sample carries some 140,000 clones, about 88% recorded once. The sample comprised peripheral blood. These receptors originate from a woman of 80 years or more with acute or convalescent COVID-19. The CDR3 runs from the conserved cysteine through the conserved F or W.

v_gene	j_gene	CDR3aa
TRBV3-1/TRBV3-2	TRBJ2-7	CASSRASGATYEQYF
TRBV19	TRBJ1-4	CASSRQGGLEKLFF
TRBV6-2/TRBV6-3	TRBJ1-2	CASSYDGNYGYTF
TRBV5-1	TRBJ2-2	CATLPSSGYGGELFF
TRBV30	TRBJ2-1	CAWSGDRVGEQFF
TRBV18	TRBJ1-2	CASSPGTDALGYTF
TRBV18	TRBJ1-4	CASSPLKGATNEKLFF
TRBV19	TRBJ2-3	CASSPGTDFTDTQYF
TRBV11-2	TRBJ2-1	CASSLRGGPPYNEQFF
TRBV30	TRBJ1-1	CAWSAHRGKAFF
TRBV7-9	TRBJ2-5	CASSPGHPLRETQYF
TRBV28	TRBJ1-6	CASEPGDSYNSPLHF
TRBV6-5	TRBJ1-2	CASSRTGGGYGYTF
TRBV30	TRBJ2-3	CAWDNSRGGDTQYF
TRBV10-2	TRBJ2-5	CASSGWAGQETQYF
TRBV7-2	TRBJ1-2	CASSLAPDRGLGYTF
TRBV3-1/TRBV3-2	TRBJ1-4	CASSQDWRENEKLFF
TRBV18	TRBJ2-2	CASSPMLANTGELFF
TRBV18	TRBJ1-1	CASSPGQNTEAFF
TRBV6-6	TRBJ1-4	CASSKPGSVEEKLFF
TRBV23-1	TRBJ2-1	CGQREVYNEQFF
TRBV6-1	TRBJ2-7	CASSEDGGSFYEQYF
TRBV6-5	TRBJ1-4	CASRGSGNEKLFF
TRBV5-1	TRBJ2-6	CASSLEGASGANVLTF
TRBV5-4	TRBJ1-2	CASSLAQPSNYGYTF
TRBV19	TRBJ1-5	CATRAGTGGYQPQHF
TRBV4-3	TRBJ2-7	CASSRTSVDRRYEQYF
TRBV6-2/TRBV6-3	TRBJ1-5	CASSYPTPRQPQHF
TRBV6-6	TRBJ1-5	CASSYAGANQPQHF
TRBV30	TRBJ1-2	CAWSVSGGDYGYTF
TRBV6-2/TRBV6-3	TRBJ1-1	CASSNRGGTDTEAFF
TRBV5-5	TRBJ2-1	CASSLGAGRSRNEQFF
TRBV6-5	TRBJ1-4	CASSGQGFTNEKLFF
TRBV7-2	TRBJ2-4	CASSLDGTGLNIQYF
TRBV7-2	TRBJ1-6	CATTGGVNSPLHF
TRBV11-2	TRBJ1-3	CASSLEGQALSGNTIYF
TRBV19	TRBJ2-5	CASIKRGETQYF
TRBV11-2	TRBJ2-1	CASSLDSTDNEQFF
TRBV28	TRBJ1-2	CASSFTNYGYTF
TRBV4-1	TRBJ1-1	CASSQDWRQGVSNTEAFF
TRBV5-5	TRBJ2-5	CASSYLAPETQYF
TRBV12-3/TRBV12-4	TRBJ2-7	CASTTGGEIEQYF
TRBV7-2	TRBJ1-2	CASSQRTGDGNYGYTF
TRBV7-2	TRBJ2-1	CASSLGLAGGIDEQFF
TRBV18	TRBJ1-3	CASSLPTGYSGNTIYF
TRBV12-3/TRBV12-4	TRBJ1-5	CASSRGWGQPQHF
TRBV10-1	TRBJ1-5	CASSESRDQPQHF
TRBV9	TRBJ2-5	CASSLGTSGRRQETQYF
TRBV9	TRBJ1-1	CASSGEGGARTEAFF
TRBV18	TRBJ1-6	CASSPGEGTNSPLHF
TRBV30	TRBJ1-1	CAWTSRRAEAFF
TRBV6-1	TRBJ2-3	CASSEVGAVDTQYF
TRBV18	TRBJ2-3	CASSRQQGASTDTQYF
TRBV30	TRBJ1-4	CAWSAGRRGEKLFF